This T cell receptor beta chain comes out of a study of shared T cell receptors in the human thymus. Repertoires were generated with immunoSEQ multiplex PCR, while TCRdb's copy carries only in-frame clones and drops some. The profile shows 700,000 to 750,000 clones, 80% to 90% of them singletons. Germline V gene lookup returns CDR1 SGHVS and CDR2 FNYEAQ. This CDR3 has 16 amino acids. The trim removed 5 bases at V and 7 bases at J, leaving 12 bases unmatched. The same data also contributed to another study, on human thymus T cells. That source adds: It was healthy Finnish infants having corrective surgery for congenital heart defects who were the donors.

Sequenced sample: thymocytes. This chain uses TRBV7-6 with TRBJ1-4, with 8 positions matching TRBD1. This TCR was recovered from a girl less than two years old with a congenital heart defect. CDR3 DNA: TGTGCCAGCAGCCCAGCGGGCAGGGGGCGAGGTGAAAAACTGTTTTTT. Its protein product is CASSPAGRGRGEKLFF.